This TCR beta chain was retrieved from a study of cytomegalovirus exposure and HLA in healthy donors. Looking at the study overall: For the 300 to 450 genotyped donors, around 76% fell within the Caucasian-associated ancestry cluster.

Points from the study as a whole: Through in vitro validation, three CMV-associated chains were shown to be specific for CMV antigens. Common viral pathogens seemed to be connected with several of the most significant clusters, according to a later analysis.

The V gene lost 5 bases and the J gene lost 4 bases, with 18 bases spanning the gap. The CDR3 spans 15 residues. Germline-derived CDR1 and CDR2 are MDHEN and SYDVKM. As regards this clone: Its antigen remains unidentified.

Both 60 Vbeta primers and 13 Jbeta primers went into the PCR. The assay was immunoSEQ multiplex PCR, and TCRdb's table has in-frame clones only and misses some. Of about 150,000 clones listed, roughly 77% were seen once; the top ten hold roughly 3.6%. These donors counted as nominally healthy when sampled, but unrecorded immune exposures were likely. The specimen sequenced was PBMCs. This chain joins TRBV28 and TRBJ2-7; a possible D gene is TRBD2 (6 bases). The sequence came from a human donor in good health. The CDR3 sequence: CASSPPRAGRYEQYF. The CDR3 bases are TGTGCCAGCAGTCCACCGAGGGCGGGACGGTACGAGCAGTACTTC.